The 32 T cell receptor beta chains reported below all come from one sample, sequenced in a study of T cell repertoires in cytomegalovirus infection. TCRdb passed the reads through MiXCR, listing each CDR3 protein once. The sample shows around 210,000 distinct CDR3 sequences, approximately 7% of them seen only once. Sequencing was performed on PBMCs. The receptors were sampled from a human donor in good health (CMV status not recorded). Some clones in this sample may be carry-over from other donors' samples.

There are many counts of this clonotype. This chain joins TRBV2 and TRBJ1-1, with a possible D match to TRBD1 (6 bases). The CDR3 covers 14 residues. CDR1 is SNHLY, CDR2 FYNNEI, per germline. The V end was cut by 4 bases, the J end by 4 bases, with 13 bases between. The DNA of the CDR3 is TGTGCCAGCAGTGTCGGGGGCAGGGGCACTGAAGCTTTCTTT. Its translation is CASSVGGRGTEAFF. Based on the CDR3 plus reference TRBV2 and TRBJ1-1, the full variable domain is EPEVTQTPSHQVTQMGQEVILRCVPISNHLYFYWYRQILGQKVEFLVSFYNNEISEKSEIFDDQFSVERPDGSNFTLKIRSTKLEDSAMYFCASSVGGRGTEAFFGQGTRLTVV.

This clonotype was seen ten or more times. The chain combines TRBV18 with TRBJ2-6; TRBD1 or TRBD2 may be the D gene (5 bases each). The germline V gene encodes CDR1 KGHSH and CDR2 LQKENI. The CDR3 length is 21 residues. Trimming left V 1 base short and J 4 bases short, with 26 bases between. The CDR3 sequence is CASSPLSPFGGTQAGANVLTF. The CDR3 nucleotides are TGTGCCAGCTCACCACTAAGCCCTTTTGGGGGAACCCAGGCCGGGGCCAACGTCCTGACTTTC.

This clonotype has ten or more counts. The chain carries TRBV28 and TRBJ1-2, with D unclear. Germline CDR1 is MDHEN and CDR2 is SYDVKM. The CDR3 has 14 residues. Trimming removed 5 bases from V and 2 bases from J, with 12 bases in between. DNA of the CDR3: TGTGCCAGCAGTCAGAAATCCGGCAACTATGGCTACACCTTC. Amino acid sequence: CASSQKSGNYGYTF.

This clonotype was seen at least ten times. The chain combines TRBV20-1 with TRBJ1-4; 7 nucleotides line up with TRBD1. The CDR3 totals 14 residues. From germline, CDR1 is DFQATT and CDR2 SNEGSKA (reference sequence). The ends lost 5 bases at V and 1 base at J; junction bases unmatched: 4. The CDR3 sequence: CSARRTGTNEKLFF. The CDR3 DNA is TGCAGTGCTCGTCGGACAGGAACTAATGAAAAACTGTTTTTT.

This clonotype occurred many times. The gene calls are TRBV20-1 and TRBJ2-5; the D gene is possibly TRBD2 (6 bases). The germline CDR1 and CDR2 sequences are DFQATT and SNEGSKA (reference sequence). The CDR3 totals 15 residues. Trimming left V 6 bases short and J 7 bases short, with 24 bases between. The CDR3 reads CSARDGGALRGTQYF. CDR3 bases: TGCAGTGCAAGGGACGGGGGTGCCCTTCGTGGGACCCAGTACTTC.

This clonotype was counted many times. The CDR3 sequence is CSASDPRTGNTEAFF. In DNA form, the CDR3 reads TGCAGTGCTAGCGACCCTAGGACAGGGAACACTGAAGCTTTCTTT. This chain connects TRBV20-1 to TRBJ1-1; 7 nucleotides align to TRBD1. CDR3 size: 15 residues. The germline V gene encodes CDR1 DFQATT and CDR2 SNEGSKA (reference sequence). The V and J ends lost 3 bases and 1 base, in that order; junction bases with no gene match: 8.

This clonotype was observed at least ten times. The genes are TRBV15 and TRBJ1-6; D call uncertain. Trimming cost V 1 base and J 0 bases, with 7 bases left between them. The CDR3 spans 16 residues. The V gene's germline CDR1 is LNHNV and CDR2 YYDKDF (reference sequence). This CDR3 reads CATSRAASSYNSPLHF. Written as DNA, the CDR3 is TGTGCCACCAGCAGAGCTGCGAGCTCCTATAATTCACCCCTCCACTTT.

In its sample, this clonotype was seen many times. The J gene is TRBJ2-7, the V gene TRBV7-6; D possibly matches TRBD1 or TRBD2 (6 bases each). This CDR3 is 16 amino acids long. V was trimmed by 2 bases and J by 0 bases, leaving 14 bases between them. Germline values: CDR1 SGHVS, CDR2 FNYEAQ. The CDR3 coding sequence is TGTGCCAGCAGCTTATCCGGGGGCTTCAGCTCCTACGAGCAGTACTTC. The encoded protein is CASSLSGGFSSYEQYF.

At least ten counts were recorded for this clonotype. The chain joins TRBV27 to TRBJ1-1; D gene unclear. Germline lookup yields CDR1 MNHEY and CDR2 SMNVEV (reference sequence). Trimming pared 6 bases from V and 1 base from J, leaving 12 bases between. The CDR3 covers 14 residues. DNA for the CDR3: TGTGCCAGCAGGACGCGGGCAGGGAACACTGAAGCTTTCTTT. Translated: CASRTRAGNTEAFF.

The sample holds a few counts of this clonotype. CDR3 in amino acids: CASSQTGNTEAFF. CDR3 in DNA: TGTGCCAGCAGTCAAACCGGGAACACTGAAGCTTTCTTT. The chain has TRBV28 and TRBJ1-1; unclear D gene. Germline CDR1 reads MDHEN; CDR2 reads SYDVKM. With 5 bases removed from V and 1 base from J, the gap between germline ends came to 8 bases. The CDR3 has 13 residues.

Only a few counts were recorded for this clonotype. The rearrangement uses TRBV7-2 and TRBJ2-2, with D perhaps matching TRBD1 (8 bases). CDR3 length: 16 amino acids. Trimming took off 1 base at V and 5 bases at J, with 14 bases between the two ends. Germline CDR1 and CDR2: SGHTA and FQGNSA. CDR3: CASSLVGQGGTGELFF. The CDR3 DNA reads TGTGCCAGCAGCTTAGTAGGACAGGGAGGGACCGGGGAGCTGTTTTTT.

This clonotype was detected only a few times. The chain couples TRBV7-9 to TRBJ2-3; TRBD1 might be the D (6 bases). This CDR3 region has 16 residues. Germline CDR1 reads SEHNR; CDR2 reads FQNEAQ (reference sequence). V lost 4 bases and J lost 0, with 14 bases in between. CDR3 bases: TGTGCCAGCAGCTGGACAGTGAACACTAGCACAGATACGCAGTATTTT. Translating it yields CASSWTVNTSTDTQYF.

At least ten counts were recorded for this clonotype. The CDR3 DNA is TGTGCCAGCAGCCCGACTTGGGTCAACACTGAAGCTTTCTTT. Encoded protein: CASSPTWVNTEAFF. V usage is TRBV7-2 and J usage is TRBJ1-1, with D hard to call. This CDR3 spans 14 amino acids. CDR1 and CDR2 from the germline V gene are SGHTA and FQGNSA. Deletions cut 5 bases from V and 2 bases from J, with 12 bases between.

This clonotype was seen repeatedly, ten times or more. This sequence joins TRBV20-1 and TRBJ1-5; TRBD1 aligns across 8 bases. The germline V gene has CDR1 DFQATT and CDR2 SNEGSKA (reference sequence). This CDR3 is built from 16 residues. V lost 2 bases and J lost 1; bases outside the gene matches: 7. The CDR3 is CSARPDRGMSNQPQHF. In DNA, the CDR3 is TGCAGTGCTAGACCCGACAGGGGAATGAGCAATCAGCCCCAGCATTTT.

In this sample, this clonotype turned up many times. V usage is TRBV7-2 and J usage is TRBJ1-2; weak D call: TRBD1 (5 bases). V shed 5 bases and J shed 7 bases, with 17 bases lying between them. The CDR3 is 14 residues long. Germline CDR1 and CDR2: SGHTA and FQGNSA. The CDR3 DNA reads TGTGCCAGCAGCACCTCTCCAGGGAAAGGTGGCTACACCTTC. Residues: CASSTSPGKGGYTF.

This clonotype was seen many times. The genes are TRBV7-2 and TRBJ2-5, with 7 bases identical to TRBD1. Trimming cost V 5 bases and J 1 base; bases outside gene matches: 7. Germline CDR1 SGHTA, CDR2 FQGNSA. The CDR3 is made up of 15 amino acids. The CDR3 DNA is TGTGCCAGCAGCCCCGAGGGGGCAGGCCAAGAGACCCAGTACTTC. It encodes CASSPEGAGQETQYF. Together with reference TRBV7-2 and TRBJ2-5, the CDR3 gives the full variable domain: GAGVSQSPSNKVTEKGKDVELRCDPISGHTALYWYRQSLGQGLEFLIYFQGNSAPDKSGLPSDRFSAERTGGSVSTLTIQRTQQEDSAVYLCASSPEGAGQETQYFGPGTRLLVL.

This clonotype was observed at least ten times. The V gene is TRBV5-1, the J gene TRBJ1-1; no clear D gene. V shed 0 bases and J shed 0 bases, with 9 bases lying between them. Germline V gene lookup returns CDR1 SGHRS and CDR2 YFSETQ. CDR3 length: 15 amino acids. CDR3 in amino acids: CASSLDPLMNTEAFF. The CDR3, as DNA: TGCGCCAGCAGCTTGGATCCCCTCATGAACACTGAAGCTTTCTTT.

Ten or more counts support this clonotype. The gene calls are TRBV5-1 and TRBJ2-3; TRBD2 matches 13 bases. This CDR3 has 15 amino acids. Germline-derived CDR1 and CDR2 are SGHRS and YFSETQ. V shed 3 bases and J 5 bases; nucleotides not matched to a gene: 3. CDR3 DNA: TGCGCCAGCAGCTCACTAGCGGGGGGGAGAGATACGCAGTATTTT. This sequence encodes CASSSLAGGRDTQYF.

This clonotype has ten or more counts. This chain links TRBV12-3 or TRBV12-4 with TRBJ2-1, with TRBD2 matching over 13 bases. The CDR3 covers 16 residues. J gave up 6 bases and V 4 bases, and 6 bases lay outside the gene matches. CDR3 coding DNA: TGTGCCAGCAGTTCCGAACGGACTAGCGGGGGCAATGAGCAGTTCTTC. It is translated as CASSSERTSGGNEQFF.

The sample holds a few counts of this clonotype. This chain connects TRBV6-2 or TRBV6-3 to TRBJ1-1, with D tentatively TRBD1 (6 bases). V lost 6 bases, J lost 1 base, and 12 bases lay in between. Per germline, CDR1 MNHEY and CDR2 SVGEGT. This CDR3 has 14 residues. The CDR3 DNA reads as TGTGCCAGCAGGGCCCGACAGGCGAACACTGAAGCTTTCTTT. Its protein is CASRARQANTEAFF.

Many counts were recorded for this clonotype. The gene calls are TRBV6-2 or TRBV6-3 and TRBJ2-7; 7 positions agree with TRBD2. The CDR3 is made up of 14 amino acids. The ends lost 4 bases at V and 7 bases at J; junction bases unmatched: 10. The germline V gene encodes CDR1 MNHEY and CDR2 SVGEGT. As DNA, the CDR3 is TGTGCCAGCAGTTCTCAGGCGGGGGTTCGGGAGCAGTACTTC. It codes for CASSSQAGVREQYF.

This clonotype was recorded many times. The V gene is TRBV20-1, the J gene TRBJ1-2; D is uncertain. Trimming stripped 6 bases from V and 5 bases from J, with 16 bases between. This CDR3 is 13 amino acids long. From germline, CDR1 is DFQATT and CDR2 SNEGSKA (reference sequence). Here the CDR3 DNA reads TGCAGTGCCACCCTTGCGGCTGGATATGGCTACACCTTC. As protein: CSATLAAGYGYTF.

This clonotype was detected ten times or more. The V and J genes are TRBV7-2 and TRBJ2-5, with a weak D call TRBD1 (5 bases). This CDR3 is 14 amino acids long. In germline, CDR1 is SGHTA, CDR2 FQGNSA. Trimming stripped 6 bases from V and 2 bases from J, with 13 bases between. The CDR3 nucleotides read TGTGCCAGCAGTCCACAGGTTTTACAAGAGACCCAGTACTTC. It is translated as CASSPQVLQETQYF.

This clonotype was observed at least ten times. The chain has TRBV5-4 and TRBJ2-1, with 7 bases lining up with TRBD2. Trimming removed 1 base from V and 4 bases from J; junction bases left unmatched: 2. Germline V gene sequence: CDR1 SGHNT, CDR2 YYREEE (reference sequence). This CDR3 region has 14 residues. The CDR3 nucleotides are TGTGCCAGCAGCTTGCCGGGGGGATACAATGAGCAGTTCTTC. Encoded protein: CASSLPGGYNEQFF.

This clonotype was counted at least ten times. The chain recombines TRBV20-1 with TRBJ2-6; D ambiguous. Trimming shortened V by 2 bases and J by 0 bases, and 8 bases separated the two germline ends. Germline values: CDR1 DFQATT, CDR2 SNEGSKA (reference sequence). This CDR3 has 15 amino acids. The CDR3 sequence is CSARKTSSGANVLTF. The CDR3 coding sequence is TGCAGTGCTAGAAAAACGAGCTCTGGGGCCAACGTCCTGACTTTC.

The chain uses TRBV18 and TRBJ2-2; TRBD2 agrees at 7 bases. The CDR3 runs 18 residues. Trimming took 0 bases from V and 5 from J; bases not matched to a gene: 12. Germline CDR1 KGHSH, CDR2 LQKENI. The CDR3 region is CASSPPSAGETVTGELFF. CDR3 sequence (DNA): TGTGCCAGCTCACCACCTAGCGCGGGAGAAACAGTAACCGGGGAGCTGTTTTTT.

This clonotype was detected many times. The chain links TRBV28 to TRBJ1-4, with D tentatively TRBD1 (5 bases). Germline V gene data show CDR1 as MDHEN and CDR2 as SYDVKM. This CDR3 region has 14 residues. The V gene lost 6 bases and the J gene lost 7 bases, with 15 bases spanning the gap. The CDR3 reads CASSSPGRIEKLFF. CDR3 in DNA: TGTGCCAGCAGCTCGCCGGGACGTATTGAAAAACTGTTTTTT. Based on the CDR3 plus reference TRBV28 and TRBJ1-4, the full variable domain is DVKVTQSSRYLVKRTGEKVFLECVQDMDHENMFWYRQDPGLGLRLIYFSYDVKMKEKGDIPEGYSVSREKKERFSLILESASTNQTSMYLCASSSPGRIEKLFFGSGTQLSVL.

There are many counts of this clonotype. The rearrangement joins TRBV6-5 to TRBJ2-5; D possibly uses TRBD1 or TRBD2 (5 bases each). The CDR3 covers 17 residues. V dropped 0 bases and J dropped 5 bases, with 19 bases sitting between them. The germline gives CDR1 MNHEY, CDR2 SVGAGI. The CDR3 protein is CASSYSPGPRGGETQYF. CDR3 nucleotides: TGTGCCAGCAGTTACTCTCCGGGACCTCGCGGTGGGGAGACCCAGTACTTC.

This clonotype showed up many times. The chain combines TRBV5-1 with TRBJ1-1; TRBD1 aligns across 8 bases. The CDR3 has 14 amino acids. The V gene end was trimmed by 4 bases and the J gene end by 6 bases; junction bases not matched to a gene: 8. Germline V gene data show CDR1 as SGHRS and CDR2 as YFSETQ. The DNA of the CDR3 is TGCGCCAGCAGCACCCGGACAGGGCCGGCTGAAGCTTTCTTT. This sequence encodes CASSTRTGPAEAFF.

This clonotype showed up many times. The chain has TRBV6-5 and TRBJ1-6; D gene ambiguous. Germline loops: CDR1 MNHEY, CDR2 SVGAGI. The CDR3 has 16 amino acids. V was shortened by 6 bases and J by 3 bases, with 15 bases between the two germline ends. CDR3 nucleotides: TGTGCCAGCAGCCCCATTGGATCGAACTATAATTCACCCCTCCACTTT. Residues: CASSPIGSNYNSPLHF.

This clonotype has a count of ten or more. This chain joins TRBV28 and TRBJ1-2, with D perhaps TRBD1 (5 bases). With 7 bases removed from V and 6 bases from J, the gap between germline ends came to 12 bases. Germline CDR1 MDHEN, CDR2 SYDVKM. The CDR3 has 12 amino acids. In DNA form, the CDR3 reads TGTGCCAGCACCTATTCAGGGAATGGCTACACCTTC. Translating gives CASTYSGNGYTF.

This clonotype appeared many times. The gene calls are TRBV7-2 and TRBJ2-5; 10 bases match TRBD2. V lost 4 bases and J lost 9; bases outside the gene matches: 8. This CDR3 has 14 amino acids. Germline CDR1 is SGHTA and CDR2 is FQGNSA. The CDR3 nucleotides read TGTGCCAGCAGCTCCTCGCTAGCGGGGGCACCCCAGTACTTC. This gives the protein CASSSSLAGAPQYF.